The T cell receptor beta chain under discussion was sequenced for a study of post-analysis software for immune sequencing data. On the study more broadly: Included among the disease courses, which were recorded for the cohort, were relapsing-remitting, secondary progressive and progressive-relapsing multiple sclerosis.

Germline-derived CDR1 and CDR2 are DFQATT and SNEGSKA (reference sequence). The V gene end was trimmed by 3 bases and the J gene end by 0 bases; junction bases not matched to a gene: 9. The CDR3 has 17 amino acids. The study, taken as a whole, reports: Roughly 5 TRBV segments, including TRBV5-6, TRBV5-1 and TRBV20-1, were more frequent in patients than controls. Compared with controls, patients showed significantly lower normalized Chao1 diversity. Analysis by F measure revealed that same-batch samples clustered strongly together.

To note about this clonotype: Its antigen remains unidentified.

Each TCR beta cDNA library carried unique molecular identifiers. TCRdb reprocessed the PCR reads with MiXCR, giving one entry per CDR3 protein. The table has 750,000 to 950,000 distinct CDR3 sequences, 53% seen once; the top ten hold approximately 4.5%. The sequenced sample consisted of blood. The chain combines TRBV20-1 with TRBJ2-5; TRBD2 matches at 11 bases. The sequence was obtained from a girl under 18 with multiple sclerosis. CDR3 protein: CSARSGPSGGNQETQYF. The CDR3 nucleotides read TGCAGTGCTAGGAGCGGACCTAGCGGGGGGAACCAAGAGACCCAGTACTTC.